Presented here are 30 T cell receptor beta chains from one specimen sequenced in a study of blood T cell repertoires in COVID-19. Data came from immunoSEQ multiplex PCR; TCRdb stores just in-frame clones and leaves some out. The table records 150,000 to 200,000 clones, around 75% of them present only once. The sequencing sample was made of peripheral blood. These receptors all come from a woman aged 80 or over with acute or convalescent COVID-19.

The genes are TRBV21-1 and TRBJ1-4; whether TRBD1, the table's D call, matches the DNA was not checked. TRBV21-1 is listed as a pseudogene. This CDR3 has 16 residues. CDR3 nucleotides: TGTGCCAGCAGCAAAAGACCGGACAGTCTATGGGAAAAACTGTTTTTT. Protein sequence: CASSKRPDSLWEKLFF.

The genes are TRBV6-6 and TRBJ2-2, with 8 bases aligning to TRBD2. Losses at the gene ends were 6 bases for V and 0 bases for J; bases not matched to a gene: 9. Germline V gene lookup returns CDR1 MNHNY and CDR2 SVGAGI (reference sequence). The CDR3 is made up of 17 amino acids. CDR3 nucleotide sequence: TGTGCCAGCAGACGACGCACTAGCGGCCCGAACACCGGGGAGCTGTTTTTT. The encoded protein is CASRRRTSGPNTGELFF.

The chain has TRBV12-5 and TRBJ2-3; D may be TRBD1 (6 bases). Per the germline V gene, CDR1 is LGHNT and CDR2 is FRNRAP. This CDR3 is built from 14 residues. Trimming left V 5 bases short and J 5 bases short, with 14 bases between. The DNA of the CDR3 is TGTGCTAGTGGTACAGGGACAATTTTAGATACGCAGTATTTT. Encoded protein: CASGTGTILDTQYF.

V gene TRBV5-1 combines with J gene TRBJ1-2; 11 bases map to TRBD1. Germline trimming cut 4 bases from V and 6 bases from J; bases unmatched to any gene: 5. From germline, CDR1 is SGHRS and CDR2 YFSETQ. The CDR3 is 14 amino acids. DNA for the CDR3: TGCGCCAGCAGCCTAGGACAGGGGGCACATGGCTACACCTTC. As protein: CASSLGQGAHGYTF.

The CDR3 reads CASSRAFSEAFF. The DNA for the CDR3 is TGTGCCAGCAGCAGGGCGTTCTCTGAAGCTTTCTTT. J is TRBJ1-1 and V is TRBV6-5; maybe TRBD1 (5 bases). CDR3 length: 12 amino acids. The germline gives CDR1 MNHEY, CDR2 SVGAGI. Trimming pared 6 bases from V and 6 bases from J, leaving 11 bases between.

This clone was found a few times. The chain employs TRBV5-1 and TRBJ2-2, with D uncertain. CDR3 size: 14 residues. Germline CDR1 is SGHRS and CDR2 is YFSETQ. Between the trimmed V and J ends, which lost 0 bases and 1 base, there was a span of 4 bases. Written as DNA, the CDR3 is TGCGCCAGCAGCTTGGACGGGAACACCGGGGAGCTGTTTTTT. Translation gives CASSLDGNTGELFF.

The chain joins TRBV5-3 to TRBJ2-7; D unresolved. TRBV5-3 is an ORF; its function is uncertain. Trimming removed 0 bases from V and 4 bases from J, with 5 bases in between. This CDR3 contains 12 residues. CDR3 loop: CARSLVGYEQYF. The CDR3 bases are TGTGCCAGAAGCTTGGTCGGGTACGAGCAGTACTTC.

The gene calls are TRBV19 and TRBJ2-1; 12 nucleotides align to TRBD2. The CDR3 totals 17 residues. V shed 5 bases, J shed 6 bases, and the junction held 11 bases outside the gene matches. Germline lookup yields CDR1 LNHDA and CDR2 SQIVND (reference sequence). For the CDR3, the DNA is TGTGCCAGTAGTTCTCATACCGGGACTAGCGGGTTCAATGAGCAGTTCTTC. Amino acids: CASSSHTGTSGFNEQFF.

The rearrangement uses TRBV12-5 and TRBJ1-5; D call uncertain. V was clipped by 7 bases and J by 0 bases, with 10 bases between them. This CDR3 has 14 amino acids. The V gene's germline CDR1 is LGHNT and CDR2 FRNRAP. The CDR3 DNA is TGTGCTAGTGAGTCAGGTCATAGCAATCAGCCCCAGCATTTT. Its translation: CASESGHSNQPQHF. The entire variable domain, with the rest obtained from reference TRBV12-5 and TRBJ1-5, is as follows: DARVTQTPRHKVTEMGQEVTMRCQPILGHNTVFWYRQTMMQGLELLAYFRNRAPLDDSGMPKDRFSAEMPDATLATLKIQPSEPRDSAVYFCASESGHSNQPQHFGDGTRLSIL.

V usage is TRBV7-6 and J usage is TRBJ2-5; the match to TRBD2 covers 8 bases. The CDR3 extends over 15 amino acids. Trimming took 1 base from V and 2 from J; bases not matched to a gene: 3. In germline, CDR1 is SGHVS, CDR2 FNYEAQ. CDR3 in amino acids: CASSLGASGQETQYF. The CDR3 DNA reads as TGTGCCAGCAGCTTAGGAGCTAGCGGGCAAGAGACCCAGTACTTC.

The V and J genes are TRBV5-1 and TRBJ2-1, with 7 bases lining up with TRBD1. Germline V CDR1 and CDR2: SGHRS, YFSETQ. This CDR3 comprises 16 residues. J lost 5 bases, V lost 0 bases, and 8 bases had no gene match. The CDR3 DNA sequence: TGCGCCAGCAGCTTGGCTGCGACAGGGCCCAACAATGAGCAGTTCTTC. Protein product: CASSLAATGPNNEQFF.

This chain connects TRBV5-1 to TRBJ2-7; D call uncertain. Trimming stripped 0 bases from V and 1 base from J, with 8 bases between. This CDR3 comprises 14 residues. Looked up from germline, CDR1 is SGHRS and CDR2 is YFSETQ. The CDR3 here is CASSLGPGSYEQYF. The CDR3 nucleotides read TGCGCCAGCAGCTTGGGTCCGGGTTCCTACGAGCAGTACTTC. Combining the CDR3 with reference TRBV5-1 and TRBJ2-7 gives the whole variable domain KAGVTQTPRYLIKTRGQQVTLSCSPISGHRSVSWYQQTPGQGLQFLFEYFSETQRNKGNFPGRFSGRQFSNSRSEMNVSTLELGDSALYLCASSLGPGSYEQYFGPGTRLTVT.

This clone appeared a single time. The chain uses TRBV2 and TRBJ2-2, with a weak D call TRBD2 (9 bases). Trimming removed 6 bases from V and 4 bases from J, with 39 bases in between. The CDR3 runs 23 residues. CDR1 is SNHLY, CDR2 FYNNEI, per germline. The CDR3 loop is CASRPHLAGQGRREGLGTGELFF. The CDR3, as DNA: TGTGCCAGCAGACCCCACCTAGCAGGACAGGGTCGGCGGGAGGGCCTCGGCACCGGGGAGCTGTTTTTT.

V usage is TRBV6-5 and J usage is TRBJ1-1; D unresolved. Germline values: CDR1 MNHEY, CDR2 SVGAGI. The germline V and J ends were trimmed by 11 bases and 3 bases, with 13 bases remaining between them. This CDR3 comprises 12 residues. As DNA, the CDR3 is TGTGCCTCTCGGGCCGGGGACACTGAAGCTTTCTTT. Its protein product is CASRAGDTEAFF.

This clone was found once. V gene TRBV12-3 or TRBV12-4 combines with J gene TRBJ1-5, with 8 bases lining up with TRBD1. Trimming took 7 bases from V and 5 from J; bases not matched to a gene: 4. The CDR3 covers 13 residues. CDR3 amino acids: CASTQDRDQPQHF. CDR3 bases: TGTGCCAGCACCCAGGACAGGGATCAGCCCCAGCATTTT.

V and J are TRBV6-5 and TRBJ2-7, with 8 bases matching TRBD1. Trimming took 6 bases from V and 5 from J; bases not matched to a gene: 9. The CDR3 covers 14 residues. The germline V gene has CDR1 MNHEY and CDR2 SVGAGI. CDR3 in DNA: TGTGCCAGCAGCCCCGGGACAGGCACAGACGAGCAGTACTTC. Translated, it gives CASSPGTGTDEQYF.

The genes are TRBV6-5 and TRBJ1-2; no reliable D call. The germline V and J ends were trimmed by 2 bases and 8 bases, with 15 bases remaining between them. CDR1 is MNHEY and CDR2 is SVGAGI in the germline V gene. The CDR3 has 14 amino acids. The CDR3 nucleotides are TGTGCCAGCAGTTACGTGGGAGCCCTAGGAGGCTACACCTTC. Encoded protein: CASSYVGALGGYTF.

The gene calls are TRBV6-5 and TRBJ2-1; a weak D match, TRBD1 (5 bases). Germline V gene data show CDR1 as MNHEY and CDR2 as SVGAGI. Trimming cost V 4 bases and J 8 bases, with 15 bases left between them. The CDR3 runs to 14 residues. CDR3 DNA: TGTGCCAGCAGTTTTTCGACTGGCAGGGATGAGCAGTTCTTC. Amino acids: CASSFSTGRDEQFF.

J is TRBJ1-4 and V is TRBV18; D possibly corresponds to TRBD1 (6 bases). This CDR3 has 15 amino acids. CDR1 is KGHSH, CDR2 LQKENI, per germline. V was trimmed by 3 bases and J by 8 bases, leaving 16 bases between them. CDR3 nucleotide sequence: TGTGCCAGCTCACCCCAGCCAGGGGAACGAGAAAAACTGTTTTTT. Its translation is CASSPQPGEREKLFF. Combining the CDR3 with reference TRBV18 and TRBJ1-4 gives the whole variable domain NAGVMQNPRHLVRRRGQEARLRCSPMKGHSHVYWYRQLPEEGLKFMVYLQKENIIDESGMPKERFSAEFPKEGPSILRIQQVVRGDSAAYFCASSPQPGEREKLFFGSGTQLSVL.

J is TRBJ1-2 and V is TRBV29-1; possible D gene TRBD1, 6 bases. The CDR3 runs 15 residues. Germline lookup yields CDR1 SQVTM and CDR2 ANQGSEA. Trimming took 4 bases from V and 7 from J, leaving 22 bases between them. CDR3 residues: CSVGSEAGETAGYTF. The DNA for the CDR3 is TGCAGCGTTGGTAGTGAGGCAGGGGAAACGGCTGGCTACACCTTC.

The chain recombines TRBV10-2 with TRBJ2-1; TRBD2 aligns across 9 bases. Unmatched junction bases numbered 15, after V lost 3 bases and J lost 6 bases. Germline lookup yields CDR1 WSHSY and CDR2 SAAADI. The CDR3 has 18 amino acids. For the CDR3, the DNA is TGCGCCAGCAGTGACCCGTTTATAGCGGGAGAAGGTGCCAATGAGCAGTTCTTC. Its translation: CASSDPFIAGEGANEQFF.

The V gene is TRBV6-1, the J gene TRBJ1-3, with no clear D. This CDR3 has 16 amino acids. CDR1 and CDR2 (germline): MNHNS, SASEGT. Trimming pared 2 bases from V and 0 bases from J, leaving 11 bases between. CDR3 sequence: CASSEMTGISGNTIYF. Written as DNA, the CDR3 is TGTGCCAGCAGTGAAATGACGGGGATCTCTGGAAACACCATATATTTT.

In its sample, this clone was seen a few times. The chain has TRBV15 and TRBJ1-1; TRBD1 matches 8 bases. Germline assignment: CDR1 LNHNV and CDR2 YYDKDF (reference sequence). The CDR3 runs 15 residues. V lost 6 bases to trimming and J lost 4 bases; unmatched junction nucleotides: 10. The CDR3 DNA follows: TGTGCCACCAGTCCAGACAGGGGAGGGGGCACTGAAGCTTTCTTT. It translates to CATSPDRGGGTEAFF. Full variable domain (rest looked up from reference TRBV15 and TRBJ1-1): DAMVIQNPRYQVTQFGKPVTLSCSQTLNHNVMYWYQQKSSQAPKLLFHYYDKDFNNEADTPDNFQSRRPNTSFCFLDIRSPGLGDTAMYLCATSPDRGGGTEAFFGQGTRLTVV.

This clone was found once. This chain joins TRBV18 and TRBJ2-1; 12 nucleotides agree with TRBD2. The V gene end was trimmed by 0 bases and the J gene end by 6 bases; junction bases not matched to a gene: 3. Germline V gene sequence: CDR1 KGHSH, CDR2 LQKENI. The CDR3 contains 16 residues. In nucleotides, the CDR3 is TGTGCCAGCTCACCACCGACACTAGCGGGGGGCAATGAGCAGTTCTTC. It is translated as CASSPPTLAGGNEQFF.

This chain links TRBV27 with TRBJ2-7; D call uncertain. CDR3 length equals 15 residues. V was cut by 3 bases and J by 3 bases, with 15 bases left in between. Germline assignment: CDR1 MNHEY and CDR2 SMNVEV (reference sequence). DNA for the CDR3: TGTGCCAGCAGTTTTACCCCGAATAGAAACTACGAGCAGTACTTC. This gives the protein CASSFTPNRNYEQYF.

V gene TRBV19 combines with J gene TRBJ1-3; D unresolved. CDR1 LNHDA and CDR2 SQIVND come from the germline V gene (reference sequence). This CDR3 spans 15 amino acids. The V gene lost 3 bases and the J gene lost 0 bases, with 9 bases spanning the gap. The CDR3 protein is CASSISTSSGNTIYF. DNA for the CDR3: TGTGCCAGTAGTATCAGTACAAGCTCTGGAAACACCATATATTTT.

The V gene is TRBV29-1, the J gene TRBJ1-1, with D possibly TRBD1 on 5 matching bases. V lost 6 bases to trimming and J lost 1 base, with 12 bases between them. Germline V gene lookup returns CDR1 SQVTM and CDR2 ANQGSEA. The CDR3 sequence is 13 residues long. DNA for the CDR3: TGCAGCGTCGGTACGGGGGGGAACACTGAAGCTTTCTTT. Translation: CSVGTGGNTEAFF. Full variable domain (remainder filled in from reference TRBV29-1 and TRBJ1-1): SAVISQKPSRDICQRGTSLTIQCQVDSQVTMMFWYRQQPGQSLTLIATANQGSEATYESGFVIDKFPISRPNLTFSTLTVSNMSPEDSSIYLCSVGTGGNTEAFFGQGTRLTVV.

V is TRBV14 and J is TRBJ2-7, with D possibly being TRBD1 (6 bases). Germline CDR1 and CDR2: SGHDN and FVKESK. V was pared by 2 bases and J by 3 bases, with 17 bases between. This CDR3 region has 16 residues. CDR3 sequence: CASSQHGTPVGYEQYF. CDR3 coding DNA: TGTGCCAGCAGCCAACACGGGACACCGGTCGGCTACGAGCAGTACTTC.

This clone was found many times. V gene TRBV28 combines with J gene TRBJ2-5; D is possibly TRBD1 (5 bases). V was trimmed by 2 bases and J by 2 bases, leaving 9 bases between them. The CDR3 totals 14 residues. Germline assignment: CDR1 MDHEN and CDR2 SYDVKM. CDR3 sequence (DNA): TGTGCCAGCAGTTTAAGGGCAGGGCAAGAGACCCAGTACTTC. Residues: CASSLRAGQETQYF. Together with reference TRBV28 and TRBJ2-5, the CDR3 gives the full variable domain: DVKVTQSSRYLVKRTGEKVFLECVQDMDHENMFWYRQDPGLGLRLIYFSYDVKMKEKGDIPEGYSVSREKKERFSLILESASTNQTSMYLCASSLRAGQETQYFGPGTRLLVL.

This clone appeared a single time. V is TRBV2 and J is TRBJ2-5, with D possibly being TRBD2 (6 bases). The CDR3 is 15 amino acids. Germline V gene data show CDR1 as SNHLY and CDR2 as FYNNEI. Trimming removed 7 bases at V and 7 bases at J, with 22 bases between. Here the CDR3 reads CASTQGELVGGTQYF. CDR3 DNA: TGTGCCAGCACCCAAGGGGAACTAGTGGGGGGGACCCAGTACTTC.